This T cell receptor beta chain emerged from a study of blood T cell repertoires in COVID-19. About the research overall: The origin of the acute and convalescent COVID-19 samples was the United States, Italy and Spain.

Data came from immunoSEQ multiplex PCR; TCRdb stores just in-frame clones and leaves some out. The sample includes some 58,000 clones, just over 85% of them seen just once. The CDR3 has 13 residues. CDR1 MNHEY and CDR2 SVGAGI come from the germline V gene. V lost 6 bases, J lost 7 bases, and 6 bases stayed unmatched. The V call is TRBV6-5, the J call TRBJ1-1, with 9 nucleotides matching TRBD1. The TCR originated in a man in his forties or fifties with acute or convalescent COVID-19. Sequenced sample: peripheral blood. This CDR3 reads CASRGQGVGEAFF. DNA of the CDR3: TGTGCCAGCAGGGGACAGGGTGTGGGTGAAGCTTTCTTT.